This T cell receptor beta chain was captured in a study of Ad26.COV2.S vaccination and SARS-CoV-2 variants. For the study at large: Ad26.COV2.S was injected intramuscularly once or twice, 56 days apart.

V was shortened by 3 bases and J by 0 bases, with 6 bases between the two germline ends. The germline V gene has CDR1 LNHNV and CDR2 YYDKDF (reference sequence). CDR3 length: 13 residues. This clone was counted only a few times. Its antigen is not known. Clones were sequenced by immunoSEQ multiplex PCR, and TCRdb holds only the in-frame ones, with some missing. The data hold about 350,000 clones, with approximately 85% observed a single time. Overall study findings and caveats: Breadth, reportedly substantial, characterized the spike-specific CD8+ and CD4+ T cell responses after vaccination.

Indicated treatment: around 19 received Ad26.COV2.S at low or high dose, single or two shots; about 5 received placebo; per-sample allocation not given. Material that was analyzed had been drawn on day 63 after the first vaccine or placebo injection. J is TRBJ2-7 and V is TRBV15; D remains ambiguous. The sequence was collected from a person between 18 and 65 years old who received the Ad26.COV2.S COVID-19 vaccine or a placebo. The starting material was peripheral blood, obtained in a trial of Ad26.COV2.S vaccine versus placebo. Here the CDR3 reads CATSRLNSYEQYF. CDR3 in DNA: TGTGCCACCAGCAGGCTTAACTCCTACGAGCAGTACTTC. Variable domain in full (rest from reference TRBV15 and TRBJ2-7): DAMVIQNPRYQVTQFGKPVTLSCSQTLNHNVMYWYQQKSSQAPKLLFHYYDKDFNNEADTPDNFQSRRPNTSFCFLDIRSPGLGDTAMYLCATSRLNSYEQYFGPGTRLTVT.